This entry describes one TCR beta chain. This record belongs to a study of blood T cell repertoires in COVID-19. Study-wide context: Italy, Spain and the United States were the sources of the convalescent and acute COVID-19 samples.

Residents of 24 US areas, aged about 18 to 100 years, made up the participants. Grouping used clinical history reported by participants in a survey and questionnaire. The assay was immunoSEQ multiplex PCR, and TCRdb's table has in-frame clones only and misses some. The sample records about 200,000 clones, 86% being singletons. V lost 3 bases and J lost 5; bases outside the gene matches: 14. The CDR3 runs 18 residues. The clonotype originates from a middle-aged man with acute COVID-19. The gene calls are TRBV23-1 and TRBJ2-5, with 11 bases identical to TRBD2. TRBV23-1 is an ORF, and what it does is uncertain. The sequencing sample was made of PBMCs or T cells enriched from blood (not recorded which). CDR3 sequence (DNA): TGCGCCAGCAGTCACCGTGGGACTAGCGGCACAGCCTGGGAGACCCAGTACTTC. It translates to CASSHRGTSGTAWETQYF.